The 16 T cell receptor beta chains reported below all come from one sample, sequenced in a study of T cells in Graves' hyperthyroidism and ophthalmopathy. RNA transcripts were the template for amplifying TCR beta CDR3 regions. HTBI primers were used for first-round RT-PCR of the TCR CDR3. From the multiplex PCR reads, TCRdb called clonotypes with MiXCR, one entry per CDR3 protein. The sample has approximately 400,000 distinct CDR3 sequences; 15% to 18% are singletons. Sequencing input: blood. These receptors all come from a woman younger than 30 with Graves' hyperthyroidism.

This clonotype was picked up many times. The genes are TRBV30 and TRBJ2-7; the D gene could be TRBD1 or TRBD2 (6 bases each). Deletions cut 0 bases from V and 0 bases from J, with 9 bases between. Germline V lookup: CDR1 GTSNPN, CDR2 SVGIG (reference sequence). The CDR3 spans 14 residues. DNA for the CDR3: TGTGCCTGGAGTGTAGGGGGGCCCTCCTACGAGCAGTACTTC. Protein: CAWSVGGPSYEQYF.

This clonotype has ten or more counts. V gene TRBV7-2 combines with J gene TRBJ2-1, with no clear D. The germline V and J ends were trimmed by 2 bases and 5 bases, with 7 bases remaining between them. The CDR3 runs to 13 residues. CDR1 is SGHTA, CDR2 FQGNSA, per germline. The CDR3 DNA reads as TGTGCCAGCAGCTTAAGCAGGAACAATGAGCAGTTCTTC. Translated: CASSLSRNNEQFF.

There are many counts of this clonotype. The chain has TRBV29-1 and TRBJ1-2, with TRBD1 matching 9 bases. The V and J ends lost 6 bases and 7 bases, in that order; junction bases with no gene match: 15. Germline V lookup: CDR1 SQVTM, CDR2 ANQGSEA. The CDR3 is made up of 15 amino acids. The CDR3 region is CSVPASGQGVGGYTF. For the CDR3, the DNA is TGCAGCGTCCCAGCGTCGGGACAGGGAGTGGGTGGCTACACCTTC.

This clonotype showed up many times. The chain couples TRBV30 to TRBJ2-5; D gene uncertain. Per the germline V gene, CDR1 is GTSNPN and CDR2 is SVGIG (reference sequence). This CDR3 has 12 residues. V was cut by 2 bases and J by 4 bases, with 8 bases left in between. Written as DNA, the CDR3 is TGTGCCTGGAGTCGGAAGGGAGAGACCCAGTACTTC. Protein product: CAWSRKGETQYF.

Many counts were recorded for this clonotype. The CDR3 loop reads CAITREVTGSYEQYF. The CDR3 DNA reads TGTGCCATCACCCGGGAAGTTACGGGGTCCTACGAGCAGTACTTC. The J gene is TRBJ2-7, the V gene TRBV10-3; weak D call: TRBD2 (5 bases). The CDR3 is 15 residues long. Germline CDR1 is ENHRY and CDR2 is SYGVKD. Between the trimmed V and J ends, which lost 7 bases and 1 base, there was a span of 17 bases.

V is TRBV7-2 and J is TRBJ2-5; 7 bases align to TRBD2. Germline CDR1 and CDR2: SGHTA and FQGNSA. V dropped 6 bases and J dropped 4; count of bases not matched to a gene: 8. This CDR3 contains 14 residues. The CDR3 here is CASSPTSERETQYF. In DNA, the CDR3 is TGTGCCAGCAGTCCCACTAGCGAGCGAGAGACCCAGTACTTC.

The chain combines TRBV5-1 with TRBJ1-1, with a possible D match to TRBD1 (6 bases). Germline-derived CDR1 and CDR2 are SGHRS and YFSETQ. The CDR3 has 14 amino acids. V lost 0 bases, J lost 4 bases, and 10 bases lay in between. The CDR3, as DNA: TGCGCCAGCAGCTTGGCAGGGGCGGCCACTGAAGCTTTCTTT. Its translation: CASSLAGAATEAFF.

The rearrangement links TRBV6-1 to TRBJ2-7; D uncertain. V lost 5 bases, J lost 2 bases, and 19 bases lay in between. The CDR3 contains 16 residues. CDR1 is MNHNS and CDR2 is SASEGT in the germline V gene. The DNA for the CDR3 is TGTGCCAGCAGTTCACAAAGGACGGGCCAGCCCTACGAGCAGTACTTC. It specifies CASSSQRTGQPYEQYF.

This clonotype has just a few counts. The V call is TRBV6-2 or TRBV6-3, the J call TRBJ1-1, with 7 bases identical to TRBD1. Unmatched junction bases numbered 12, after V lost 6 bases and J lost 5 bases. CDR1 and CDR2 (germline): MNHEY, SVGEGT. The CDR3 consists of 15 residues. The CDR3 coding sequence is TGTGCCAGCAGACGACTGGGACAGCCTCGTACTGAAGCTTTCTTT. It specifies CASRRLGQPRTEAFF.

This clonotype was recorded many times. The chain employs TRBV11-2 and TRBJ2-7, with 8 bases aligning to TRBD2. There are 16 residues in the CDR3. V trimming: 3 bases; J trimming: 2 bases; junction bases outside the gene matches: 9. The germline CDR1 and CDR2 sequences are SGHAT and FQNNGV. CDR3 in DNA: TGTGCCAGCAGCTTGGGGGGGGTAGCGGGGCCCTACGAGCAGTACTTC. Translated, it gives CASSLGGVAGPYEQYF.

The CDR3 protein is CASSIRWTSGYNEQFF. The DNA of the CDR3 is TGTGCCAGTAGTATAAGGTGGACTAGCGGATACAATGAGCAGTTCTTC. The V gene is TRBV19, the J gene TRBJ2-1; 10 bases agree with TRBD2. From germline, CDR1 is LNHDA and CDR2 SQIVND (reference sequence). With V trimmed by 2 bases and J by 4 bases, 5 bases remained unmatched. This CDR3 spans 16 amino acids.

This clonotype has at least ten counts. This chain links TRBV10-1 with TRBJ2-1; 10 bases are shared with TRBD2. The CDR3 is made up of 15 amino acids. Per germline, CDR1 WNHNN and CDR2 SYGVQD (reference sequence). V shed 4 bases and J 12 bases; nucleotides not matched to a gene: 12. The CDR3 region is CASSVESSGRRRQFF. The DNA of the CDR3 is TGCGCCAGCAGTGTCGAGTCTAGCGGGAGAAGAAGGCAGTTCTTC.

This clonotype occurred many times. CDR3 region: CASSLGVAGSNEKLFF. The CDR3 nucleotides read TGTGCCAGCAGCTTAGGTGTCGCAGGGTCTAATGAAAAACTGTTTTTT. V and J are TRBV7-8 and TRBJ1-4; TRBD1 is a possible D gene (5 bases). The CDR3 loop spans 16 amino acids. Germline lookup yields CDR1 SGHVS and CDR2 FQNEAQ. V lost 1 base, J lost 3 bases, and 12 bases lay in between.

This clonotype has ten or more counts. The chain joins TRBV30 to TRBJ2-7; D is undetermined. This CDR3 contains 14 residues. Per germline, CDR1 GTSNPN and CDR2 SVGIG (reference sequence). Trimming took off 2 bases at V and 5 bases at J, with 16 bases between the two ends. The chain's CDR3 is CAWSIGFGANEQYF. The CDR3 DNA follows: TGTGCCTGGAGTATAGGGTTTGGTGCCAACGAGCAGTACTTC. Drawing the rest from reference TRBV30 and TRBJ2-7, the complete variable domain is SQTIHQWPATLVQPVGSPLSLECTVEGTSNPNLYWYRQAAGRGLQLLFYSVGIGQISSEVPQNLSASRPQDRQFILSSKKLLLSDSGFYLCAWSIGFGANEQYFGPGTRLTVT.

This clonotype has ten or more counts. The rearrangement joins TRBV4-2 to TRBJ2-5; maybe TRBD2 (5 bases). Trimming removed 3 bases from V and 5 bases from J, with 13 bases in between. The CDR3 sequence is 14 residues long. Germline assignment: CDR1 LGHNA and CDR2 YNFKEQ. CDR3 bases: TGTGCCAGCAGCCAGAGCGGTCCCTTGGAGACCCAGTACTTC. This gives the protein CASSQSGPLETQYF.

This clonotype was found many times. The V call is TRBV20-1, the J call TRBJ2-1; 10 positions match TRBD1. With V trimmed by 5 bases and J by 7 bases, 8 bases remained unmatched. The germline gives CDR1 DFQATT, CDR2 SNEGSKA (reference sequence). This CDR3 contains 14 residues. The CDR3 nucleotides are TGCAGTGCTGTAGACAGGGGGCGCAGGAATGAGCAGTTCTTC. Its translation: CSAVDRGRRNEQFF.